This entry concerns a single TCR beta chain. As yet, its antigen is unknown. These data originate in a study of cytomegalovirus exposure and HLA in healthy donors. CDR3 length: 14 residues. Per germline, CDR1 SGHDT and CDR2 YYEEEE. Trimming took 4 bases from V and 5 from J; bases not matched to a gene: 8. The primer mix had 60 Vbeta and 13 Jbeta primers. Profiled with immunoSEQ multiplex PCR; TCRdb holds only in-frame clones, not every one. This table holds 130,000 or so clones, approximately 71% found once. Study-level findings and limits: Listed as cytomegalovirus-associated were approximately 160 TCR beta chains. An analysis that came later showed most CMV-associated TCR beta chains appearing HLA-restricted.

Sample: PBMCs. The TCR sequence derives from a man aged 35 to 55 in good health and CMV-seronegative. The chain links TRBV5-6 to TRBJ2-7; 8 bases match TRBD1. This CDR3 reads CASSTTGGRNEQYF. The CDR3 DNA reads as TGTGCCAGCAGCACCACAGGGGGTCGGAACGAGCAGTACTTC. Combining the CDR3 with reference TRBV5-6 and TRBJ2-7 gives the whole variable domain DAGVTQSPTHLIKTRGQQVTLRCSPKSGHDTVSWYQQALGQGPQFIFQYYEEEERQRGNFPDRFSGHQFPNYSSELNVNALLLGDSALYLCASSTTGGRNEQYFGPGTRLTVT.